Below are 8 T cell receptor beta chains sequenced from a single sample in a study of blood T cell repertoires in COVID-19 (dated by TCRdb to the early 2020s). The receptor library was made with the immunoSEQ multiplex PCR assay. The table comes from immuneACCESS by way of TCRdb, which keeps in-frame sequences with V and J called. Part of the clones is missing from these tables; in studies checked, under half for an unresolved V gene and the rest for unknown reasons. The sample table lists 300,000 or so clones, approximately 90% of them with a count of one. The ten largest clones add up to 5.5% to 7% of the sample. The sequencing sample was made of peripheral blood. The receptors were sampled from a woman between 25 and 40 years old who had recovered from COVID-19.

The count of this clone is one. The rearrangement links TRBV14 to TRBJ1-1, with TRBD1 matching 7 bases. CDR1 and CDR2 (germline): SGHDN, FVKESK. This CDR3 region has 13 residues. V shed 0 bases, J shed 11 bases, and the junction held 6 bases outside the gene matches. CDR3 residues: CASSQETGIMAFF. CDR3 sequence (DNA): TGTGCCAGCAGCCAAGAGACAGGGATCATGGCTTTCTTT.

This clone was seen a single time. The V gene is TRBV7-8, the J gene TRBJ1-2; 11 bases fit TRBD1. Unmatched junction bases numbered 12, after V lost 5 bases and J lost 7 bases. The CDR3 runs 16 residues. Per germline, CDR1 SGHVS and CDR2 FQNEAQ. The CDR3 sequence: CASSAAAGTGGGGYTF. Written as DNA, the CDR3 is TGTGCCAGCAGCGCGGCCGCCGGGACAGGGGGGGGTGGCTACACCTTC.

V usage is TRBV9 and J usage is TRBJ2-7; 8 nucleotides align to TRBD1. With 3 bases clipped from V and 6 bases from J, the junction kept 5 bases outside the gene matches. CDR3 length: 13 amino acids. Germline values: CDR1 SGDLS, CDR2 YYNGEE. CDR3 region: CASSAGQGTEQYF. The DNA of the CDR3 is TGTGCCAGCAGCGCAGGACAGGGAACCGAGCAGTACTTC. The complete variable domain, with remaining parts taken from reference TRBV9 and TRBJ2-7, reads DSGVTQTPKHLITATGQRVTLRCSPRSGDLSVYWYQQSLDQGLQFLIQYYNGEERAKGNILERFSAQQFPDLHSELNLSSLELGDSALYFCASSAGQGTEQYFGPGTRLTVT.

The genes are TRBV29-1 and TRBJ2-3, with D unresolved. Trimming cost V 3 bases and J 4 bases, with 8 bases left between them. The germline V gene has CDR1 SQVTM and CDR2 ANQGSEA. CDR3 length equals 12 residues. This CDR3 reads CSVDKAADTQYF. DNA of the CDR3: TGCAGCGTTGATAAGGCGGCAGATACGCAGTATTTT.

CDR3 sequence (DNA): TGCAGCGTTGAGGAGGGAGAACTGAACACTGAAGCTTTCTTT. Its translation is CSVEEGELNTEAFF. V gene TRBV29-1 combines with J gene TRBJ1-1; D gene uncertain. This CDR3 has 14 amino acids. Trimming left V 3 bases short and J 0 bases short, with 11 bases between. The V gene's germline CDR1 is SQVTM and CDR2 ANQGSEA.

Here the CDR3 DNA reads TGTGCCAGCAGCACTCGGAGTAATGAGCAGTTCTTC. Translating it yields CASSTRSNEQFF. The J gene is TRBJ2-1, the V gene TRBV9; no definite D call. CDR1 SGDLS and CDR2 YYNGEE come from the germline V gene. The CDR3 covers 12 residues. V lost 4 bases, J lost 7 bases, and 9 bases lay in between.

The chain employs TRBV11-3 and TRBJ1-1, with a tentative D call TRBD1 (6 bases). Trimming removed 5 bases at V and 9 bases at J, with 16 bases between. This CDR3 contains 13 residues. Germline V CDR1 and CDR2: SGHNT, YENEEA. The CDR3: CASSPTRGEKAFF. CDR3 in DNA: TGTGCCAGCAGCCCAACCAGGGGAGAGAAAGCTTTCTTT.

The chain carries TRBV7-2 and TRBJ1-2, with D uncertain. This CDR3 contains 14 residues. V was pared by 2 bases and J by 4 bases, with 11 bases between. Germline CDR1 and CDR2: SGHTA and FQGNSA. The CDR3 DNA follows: TGTGCCAGCAGCTTAAGTCGGGATCTCTATGGCTACACCTTC. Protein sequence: CASSLSRDLYGYTF.